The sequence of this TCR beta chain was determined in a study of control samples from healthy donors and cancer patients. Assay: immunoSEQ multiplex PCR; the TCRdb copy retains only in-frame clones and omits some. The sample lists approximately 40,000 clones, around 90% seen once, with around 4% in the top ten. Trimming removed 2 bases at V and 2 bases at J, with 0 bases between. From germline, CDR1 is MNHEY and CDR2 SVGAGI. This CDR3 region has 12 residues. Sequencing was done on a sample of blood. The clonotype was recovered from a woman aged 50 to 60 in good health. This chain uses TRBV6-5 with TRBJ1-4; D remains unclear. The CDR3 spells CASSYTNEKLFF. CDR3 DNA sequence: TGTGCCAGCAGTTACACTAATGAAAAACTGTTTTTT.